Each of the 6 T cell receptor beta chains below was sequenced from the same sample in a study of blood T cells in healthy people across ages. For the second PCR, which ran for about 6 to 11 cycles, a sample-barcoded 5' primer and a J-beta primer mix were used. TCRdb ran MiXCR on the 5' RACE reads and lists one entry per CDR3 protein. The sample has more than 1,400,000 distinct CDR3 sequences, approximately 42% seen once. The specimen sequenced was blood. These receptors were taken from a woman aged 18 to 35 in good health.

The rearrangement links TRBV20-1 to TRBJ2-5; weak D call: TRBD1 (7 bases). The J call may be faulty, since TRBJ2-7 better matches the DNA end. Germline values: CDR1 DFQATT, CDR2 SNEGSKA (reference sequence). The CDR3 totals 13 residues. CDR3 protein: CSARLTGRYEQYF. CDR3 nucleotides: TGCAGTGCTAGACTGACAGGGAGGTACGAGCAGTACTTC.

There are a few counts of this clonotype. The chain carries TRBV27 and TRBJ1-2, with D possibly matching TRBD1 (6 bases). From germline, CDR1 is MNHEY and CDR2 SMNVEV (reference sequence). Trimming shortened V by 5 bases and J by 5 bases, and 12 bases separated the two germline ends. This CDR3 is built from 13 residues. The CDR3 DNA reads as TGTGCCAGCAGTGAATTACAGGGTTATGGCTACACCTTC. Protein product: CASSELQGYGYTF.

This chain uses TRBV30 with TRBJ2-7, with 7 nucleotides matching TRBD1. J lost 3 bases, V lost 3 bases, and 5 bases had no gene match. Looked up from germline, CDR1 is GTSNPN and CDR2 is SVGIG (reference sequence). The CDR3 sequence is 13 residues long. DNA of the CDR3: TGTGCCTGGAGCCCGGGACAGAACTACGAGCAGTACTTC. Its protein is CAWSPGQNYEQYF.

The gene calls are TRBV6-5 and TRBJ2-7; 7 nucleotides line up with TRBD1. The ends lost 0 bases at V and 5 bases at J; junction bases unmatched: 7. The length of the CDR3 is 15 residues. Looked up from germline, CDR1 is MNHEY and CDR2 is SVGAGI. CDR3 nucleotide sequence: TGTGCCAGCAGTTACTCGCAACAGGGGCCCCACGAGCAGTACTTC. Translation gives CASSYSQQGPHEQYF.

V is TRBV6-5 and J is TRBJ2-3; TRBD2 agrees at 8 bases. Unmatched junction bases numbered 14, after V lost 0 bases and J lost 3 bases. Germline CDR1 reads MNHEY; CDR2 reads SVGAGI. The length of the CDR3 is 19 residues. CDR3 in amino acids: CASSYSSLRAGDVTDTQYF. CDR3 bases: TGTGCCAGCAGTTACTCGAGTTTACGAGCGGGAGACGTAACAGATACGCAGTATTTT.

This clonotype was observed a few times. The gene calls are TRBV25-1 and TRBJ1-2, with a tentative D call TRBD1 (5 bases). Trimming took off 4 bases at V and 7 bases at J, with 22 bases between the two ends. The CDR3 covers 16 residues. CDR1 is MGHDK and CDR2 is SYGVNS in the germline V gene. CDR3 region: CASSAGAVLSRFGYTF. In DNA form, the CDR3 reads TGTGCCAGCAGTGCTGGGGCGGTTCTTAGTCGATTTGGCTACACCTTC.